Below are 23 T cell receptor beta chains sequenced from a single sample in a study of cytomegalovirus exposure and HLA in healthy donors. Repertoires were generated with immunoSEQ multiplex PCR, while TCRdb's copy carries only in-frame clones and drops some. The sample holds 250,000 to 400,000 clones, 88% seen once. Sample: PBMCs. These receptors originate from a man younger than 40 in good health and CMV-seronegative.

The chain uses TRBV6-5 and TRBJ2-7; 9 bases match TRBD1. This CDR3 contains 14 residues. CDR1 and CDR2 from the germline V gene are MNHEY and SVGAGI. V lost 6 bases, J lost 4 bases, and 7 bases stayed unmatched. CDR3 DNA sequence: TGTGCCAGCAGCCGCGGGACAGGGCGTTACGAGCAGTACTTC. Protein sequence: CASSRGTGRYEQYF.

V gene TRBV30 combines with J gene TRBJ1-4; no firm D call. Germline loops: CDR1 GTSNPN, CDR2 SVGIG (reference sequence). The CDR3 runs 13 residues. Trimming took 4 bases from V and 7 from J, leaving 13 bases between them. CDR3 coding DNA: TGTGCCTGGAAAAGCCTAAACAGTGAAAAACTGTTTTTT. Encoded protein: CAWKSLNSEKLFF.

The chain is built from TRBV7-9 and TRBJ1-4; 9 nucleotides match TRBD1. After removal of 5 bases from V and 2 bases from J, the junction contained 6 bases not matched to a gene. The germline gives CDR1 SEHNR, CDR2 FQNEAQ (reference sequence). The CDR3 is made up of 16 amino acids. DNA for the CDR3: TGTGCCAGCAGCCTGACAGGGGGAGCGACTAATGAAAAACTGTTTTTT. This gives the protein CASSLTGGATNEKLFF.

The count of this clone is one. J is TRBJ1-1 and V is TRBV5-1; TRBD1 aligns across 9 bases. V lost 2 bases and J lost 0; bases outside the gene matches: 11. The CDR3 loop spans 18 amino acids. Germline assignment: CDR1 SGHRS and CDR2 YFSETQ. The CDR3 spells CASSFFRTGASMNTEAFF. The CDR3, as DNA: TGCGCCAGCAGCTTTTTTCGGACAGGGGCCAGCATGAACACTGAAGCTTTCTTT.

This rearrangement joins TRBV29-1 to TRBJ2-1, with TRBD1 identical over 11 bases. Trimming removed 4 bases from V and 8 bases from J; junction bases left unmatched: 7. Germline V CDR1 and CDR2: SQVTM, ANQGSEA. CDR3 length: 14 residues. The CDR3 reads CSVAPGQGGHEQFF. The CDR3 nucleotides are TGCAGCGTTGCACCGGGACAGGGGGGCCATGAGCAGTTCTTC.

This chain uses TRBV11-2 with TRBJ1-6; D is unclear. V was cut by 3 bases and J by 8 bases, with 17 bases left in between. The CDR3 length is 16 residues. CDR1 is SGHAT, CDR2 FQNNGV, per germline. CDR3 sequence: CASSFGPPAFDSPLHF. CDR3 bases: TGTGCCAGCAGCTTTGGGCCGCCCGCCTTTGATTCACCCCTCCACTTT.

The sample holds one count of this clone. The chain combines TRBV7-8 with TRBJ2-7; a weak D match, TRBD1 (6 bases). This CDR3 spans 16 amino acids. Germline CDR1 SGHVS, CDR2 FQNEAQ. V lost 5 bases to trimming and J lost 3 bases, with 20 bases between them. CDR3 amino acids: CASSPRRWGPNYEQYF. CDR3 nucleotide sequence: TGTGCCAGCAGCCCCCGGCGTTGGGGGCCCAACTACGAGCAGTACTTC.

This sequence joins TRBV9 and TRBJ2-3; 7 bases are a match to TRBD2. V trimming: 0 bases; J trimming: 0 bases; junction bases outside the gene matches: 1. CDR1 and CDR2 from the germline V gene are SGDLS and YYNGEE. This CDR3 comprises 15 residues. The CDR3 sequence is CASSVVAGSTDTQYF. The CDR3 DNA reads TGTGCCAGCAGCGTAGTAGCGGGTAGCACAGATACGCAGTATTTT. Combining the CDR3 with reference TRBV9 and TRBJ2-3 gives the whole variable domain DSGVTQTPKHLITATGQRVTLRCSPRSGDLSVYWYQQSLDQGLQFLIQYYNGEERAKGNILERFSAQQFPDLHSELNLSSLELGDSALYFCASSVVAGSTDTQYFGPGTRLTVL.

As DNA, the CDR3 is TGTGCCAGCAGCTTAGCCGCCGGACAGAGCTCCTACGAGCAGTACTTC. Protein sequence: CASSLAAGQSSYEQYF. This chain links TRBV7-9 with TRBJ2-7; weak D call: TRBD1 (6 bases). Germline lookup yields CDR1 SEHNR and CDR2 FQNEAQ (reference sequence). The CDR3 spans 16 residues. V lost 0 bases and J 0 bases, leaving 12 bases between the germline ends.

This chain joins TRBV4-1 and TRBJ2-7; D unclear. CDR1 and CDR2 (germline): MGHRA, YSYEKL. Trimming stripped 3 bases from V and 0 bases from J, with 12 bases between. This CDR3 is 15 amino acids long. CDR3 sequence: CASSHQSESSYEQYF. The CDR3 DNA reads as TGCGCCAGCAGCCATCAGAGCGAGAGCTCCTACGAGCAGTACTTC.

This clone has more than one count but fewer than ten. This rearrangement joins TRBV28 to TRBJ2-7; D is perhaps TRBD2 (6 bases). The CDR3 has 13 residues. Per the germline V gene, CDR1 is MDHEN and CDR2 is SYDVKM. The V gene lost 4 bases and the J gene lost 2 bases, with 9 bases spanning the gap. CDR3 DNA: TGTGCCAGCAGTTCCACGGGGGCCTACGAGCAGTACTTC. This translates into CASSSTGAYEQYF.

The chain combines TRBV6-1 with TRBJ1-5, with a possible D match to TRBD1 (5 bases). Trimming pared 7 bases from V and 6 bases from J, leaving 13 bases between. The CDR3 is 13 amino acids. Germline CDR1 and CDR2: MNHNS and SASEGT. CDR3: CASMGLRGQPQHF. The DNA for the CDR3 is TGTGCCAGCATGGGGTTAAGGGGTCAGCCCCAGCATTTT.

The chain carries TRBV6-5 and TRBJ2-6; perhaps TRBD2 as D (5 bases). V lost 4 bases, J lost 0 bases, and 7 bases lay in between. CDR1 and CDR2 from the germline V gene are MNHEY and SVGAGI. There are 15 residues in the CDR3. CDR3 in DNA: TGTGCCAGCAGTTTCCGGGGCTCTGGGGCCAACGTCCTGACTTTC. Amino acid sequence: CASSFRGSGANVLTF.

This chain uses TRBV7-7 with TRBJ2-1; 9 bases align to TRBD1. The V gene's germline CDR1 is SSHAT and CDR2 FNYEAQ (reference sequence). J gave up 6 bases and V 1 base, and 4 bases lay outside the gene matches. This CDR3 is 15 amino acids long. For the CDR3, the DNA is TGTGCCAGCAGCTTAGGGACAGGGGCGCTCAATGAGCAGTTCTTC. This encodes CASSLGTGALNEQFF.

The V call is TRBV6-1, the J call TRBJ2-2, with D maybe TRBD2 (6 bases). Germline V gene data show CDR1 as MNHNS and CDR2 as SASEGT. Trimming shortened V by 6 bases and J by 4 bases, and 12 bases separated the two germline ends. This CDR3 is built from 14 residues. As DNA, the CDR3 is TGTGCCAGCAGGGGGGGAGGAGGCACCGGGGAGCTGTTTTTT. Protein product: CASRGGGGTGELFF.

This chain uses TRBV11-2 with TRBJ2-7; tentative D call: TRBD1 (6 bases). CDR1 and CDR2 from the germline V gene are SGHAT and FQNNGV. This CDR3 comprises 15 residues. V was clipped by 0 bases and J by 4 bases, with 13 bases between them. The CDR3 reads CASSLDHGGTYEQYF. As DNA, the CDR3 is TGTGCCAGCAGCTTAGATCATGGGGGCACTTACGAGCAGTACTTC.

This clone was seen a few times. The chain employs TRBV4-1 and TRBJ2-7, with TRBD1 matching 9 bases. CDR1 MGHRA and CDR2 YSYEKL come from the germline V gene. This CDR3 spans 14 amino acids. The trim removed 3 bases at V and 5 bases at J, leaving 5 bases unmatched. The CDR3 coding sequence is TGCGCCAGCAGCCAGTCCACAGGGGGCCACGAGCAGTACTTC. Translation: CASSQSTGGHEQYF.

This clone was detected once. The CDR3: CASSPPYASGTSGANVLTF. CDR3 nucleotides: TGCGCCAGCAGCCCACCGTACGCCAGCGGAACCTCTGGGGCCAACGTCCTGACTTTC. The rearrangement joins TRBV4-1 to TRBJ2-6, with D possibly TRBD2 on 5 matching bases. The CDR3 length is 19 residues. The V gene's germline CDR1 is MGHRA and CDR2 YSYEKL. With 4 bases removed from V and 0 bases from J, the gap between germline ends came to 19 bases.

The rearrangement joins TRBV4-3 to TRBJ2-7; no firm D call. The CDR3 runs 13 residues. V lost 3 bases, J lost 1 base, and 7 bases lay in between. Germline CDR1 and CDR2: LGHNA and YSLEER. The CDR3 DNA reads TGCGCCAGCAGCCACGAACTGTCCTACGAGCAGTACTTC. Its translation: CASSHELSYEQYF.

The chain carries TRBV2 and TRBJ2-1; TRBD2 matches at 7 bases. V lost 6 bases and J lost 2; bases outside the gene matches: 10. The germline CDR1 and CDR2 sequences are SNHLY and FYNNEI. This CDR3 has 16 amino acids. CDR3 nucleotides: TGTGCCAGCAGGGGGGGGGACCTCGGGACCTACAATGAGCAGTTCTTC. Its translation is CASRGGDLGTYNEQFF.

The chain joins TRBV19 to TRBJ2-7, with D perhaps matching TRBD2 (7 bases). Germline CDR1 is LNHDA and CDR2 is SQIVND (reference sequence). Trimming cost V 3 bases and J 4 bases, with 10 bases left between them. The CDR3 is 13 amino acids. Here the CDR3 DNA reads TGTGCCAGTAGTATTGGGAGGGGGTACGAGCAGTACTTC. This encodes CASSIGRGYEQYF.

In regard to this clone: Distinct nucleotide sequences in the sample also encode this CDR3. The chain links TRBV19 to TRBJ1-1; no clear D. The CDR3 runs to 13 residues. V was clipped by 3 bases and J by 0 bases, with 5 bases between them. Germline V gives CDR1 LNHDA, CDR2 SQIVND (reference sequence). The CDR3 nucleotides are TGTGCCAGTAGTATTCCTATGAACACTGAAGCTTTCTTT. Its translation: CASSIPMNTEAFF.

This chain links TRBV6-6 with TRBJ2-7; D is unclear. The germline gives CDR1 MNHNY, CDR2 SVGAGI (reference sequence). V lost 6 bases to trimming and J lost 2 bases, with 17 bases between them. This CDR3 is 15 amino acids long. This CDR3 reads CASSPLMALTYEQYF. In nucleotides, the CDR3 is TGTGCCAGCAGCCCCCTGATGGCCTTGACCTACGAGCAGTACTTC.